This TCR beta chain was sequenced for a study of blood T cell repertoires in COVID-19. Study-level information: PBMCs, B-cell-depleted T cells, or T cells provided the cDNA or gDNA that made up the material.

The CDR3 loop spans 8 amino acids. Germline values: CDR1 SGDLS, CDR2 YYNGEE. Generated by immunoSEQ multiplex PCR, the TCRdb table keeps only in-frame clones and is missing some. The repertoire has over 250,000 clones, nearly 90% of them found once; the top ten carry 1.9%. Participants came from about 23 US areas, aged roughly 18 to 90 years. Allocation to cohorts depended on clinical history reported by the participants. As to this clone: A junction end diverges from the germline sequence, so it may reflect a read error.

V and J are TRBV9 and TRBJ2-7; D call uncertain. The clonotype comes from a woman aged 55-70 years who had recovered from COVID-19. Sequences were obtained from PBMCs or T cells enriched from blood (not recorded which). Here the CDR3 DNA reads TGTGCCAGCAGCGTAGTTAACTTC. Protein sequence: CASSVVNF.